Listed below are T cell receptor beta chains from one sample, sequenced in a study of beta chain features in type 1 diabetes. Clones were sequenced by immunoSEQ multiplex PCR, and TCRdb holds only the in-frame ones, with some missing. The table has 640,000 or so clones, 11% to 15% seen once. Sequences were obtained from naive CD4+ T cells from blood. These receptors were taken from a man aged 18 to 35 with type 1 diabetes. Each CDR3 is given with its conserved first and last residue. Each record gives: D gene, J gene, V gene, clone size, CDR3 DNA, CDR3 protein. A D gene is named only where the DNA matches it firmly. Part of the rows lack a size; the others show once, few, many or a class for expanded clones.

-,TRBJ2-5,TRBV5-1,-,TGCGCCAGCAGCTACGATTGGTTCCAAGAGACCCAGTACTTC,CASSYDWFQETQYF
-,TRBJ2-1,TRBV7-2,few,TGTGCCAGCAGCTTTATGGGGTCGGGAAATGAGCAGTTCTTC,CASSFMGSGNEQFF
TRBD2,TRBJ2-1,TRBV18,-,TGTGCCAGCTCAGCTAGCGGGAGTCCCGACAATGAGCAGTTCTTC,CASSASGSPDNEQFF
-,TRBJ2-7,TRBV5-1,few,TGCGCCAGCAGCTTGGAGTCAGGGATCTACGAGCAGTACTTC,CASSLESGIYEQYF
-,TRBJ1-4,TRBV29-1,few,TGCAGCGTTGTTTGGGCGTTCGTGGGTGAAAAACTGTTTTTT,CSVVWAFVGEKLFF
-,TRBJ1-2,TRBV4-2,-,TGTGCCAGCAGCCACCCTGAATCAGGGAACGGCTACACCTTC,CASSHPESGNGYTF
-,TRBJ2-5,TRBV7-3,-,TGTGCCAGCAGCTTAAGAGGGGGAGAGACCCAGTACTTC,CASSLRGGETQYF
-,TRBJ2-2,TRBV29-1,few,TGCAGCGTCAGGGGACCCGCGAACACCGGGGAGCTGTTTTTT,CSVRGPANTGELFF
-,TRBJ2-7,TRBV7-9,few,TGTGCCAGCAGCGTATCGGGACATGACCACGAGCAGTACTTC,CASSVSGHDHEQYF
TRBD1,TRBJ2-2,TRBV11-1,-,TGTGCCAGCAGCTGGGACAGCTACACCGGGGAGCTGTTTTTT,CASSWDSYTGELFF
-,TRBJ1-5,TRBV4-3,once,TGCGCCAGCAGCCAAGGGCAGGGTGGGCAGCCCCAGCATTTT,CASSQGQGGQPQHF
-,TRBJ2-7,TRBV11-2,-,TGTGCCAGCAGCTTTAACAGGGAGGCAGGCGAGCAGTACTTC,CASSFNREAGEQYF
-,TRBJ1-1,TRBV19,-,TGTGCCAGCGCACAAATAGCGGGGGGCACTGAAGCTTTCTTT,CASAQIAGGTEAFF
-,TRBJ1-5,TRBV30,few,TGTGCCTGGAGTGTAGAGGGCAATCAGCCCCAGCATTTT,CAWSVEGNQPQHF
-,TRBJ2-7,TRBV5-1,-,TGCGCCAGCAGCTTAGGAGGTGTGTACGAGCAGTACTTC,CASSLGGVYEQYF
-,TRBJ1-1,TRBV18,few,TGTGCCAGCTCACCAACAAAGTCAACTGAAGCTTTCTTT,CASSPTKSTEAFF
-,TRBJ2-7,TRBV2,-,TGTGCCGTCAAACAGGGTGTCGGAACCGGATACGAGCAGTACTTC,CAVKQGVGTGYEQYF
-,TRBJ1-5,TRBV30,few,TGTGCCTGGAGTGAGTGGCAGATCAATCAGCCCCAGCATTTT,CAWSEWQINQPQHF
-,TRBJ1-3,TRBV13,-,TGTGCCAGCAGCCAGGCGGCGGGGAGTGGAAACACCATATATTTT,CASSQAAGSGNTIYF
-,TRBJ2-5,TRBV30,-,TGTGCCTGGAGTGTGGGTGGGGAGACCCAGTACTTC,CAWSVGGETQYF
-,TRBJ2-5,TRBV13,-,TGTGCCAGCAGCTATCTTACAGGTGTTGAGACCCAGTACTTC,CASSYLTGVETQYF
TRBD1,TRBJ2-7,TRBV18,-,TGTGCCAGCTCACCACGGGGCAGGGGGTACGAGCAGTACTTC,CASSPRGRGYEQYF
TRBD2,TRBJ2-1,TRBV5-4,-,TGTGCCAGCAGCTTGGAAGCGGGGGGGCAGGATGAGCAGTTCTTC,CASSLEAGGQDEQFF
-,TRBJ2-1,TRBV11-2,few,TGTGCCAGCAGCTCCAGATCCTCCCGATACAATGAGCAGTTCTTC,CASSSRSSRYNEQFF
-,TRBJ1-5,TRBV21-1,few,TGTGCCAGCAGCAAAGCTGACAGTTGGAACAATCAGCCCCAGCATTTT,CASSKADSWNNQPQHF
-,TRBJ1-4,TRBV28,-,TGTGCCAGCAATGGGGGGCCGGATGAAAAACTGTTTTTT,CASNGGPDEKLFF
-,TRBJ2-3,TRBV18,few,TGTGCCAGCTCACCGAACAATGGGCCCCTCTCCACAGATACGCAGTATTTT,CASSPNNGPLSTDTQYF
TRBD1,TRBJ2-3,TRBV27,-,TGTGCCAGCAGTTCGACAGGGGGGACGCAGTATTTT,CASSSTGGTQYF
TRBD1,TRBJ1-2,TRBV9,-,TGTGCCAGCAGCCCCCAATGGGGACAGTTCTATGGCTACACCTTC,CASSPQWGQFYGYTF
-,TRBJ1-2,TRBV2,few,TGTGCCAGCAGTGAAGCTATCTCGGGCTCGGACTATGGCTACACCTTC,CASSEAISGSDYGYTF
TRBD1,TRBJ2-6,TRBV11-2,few,TGTGCCAGCAGCTTCCTGCTCAGGACAGGGGCATCGGGGGCCAACGTCCTGACTTTC,CASSFLLRTGASGANVLTF
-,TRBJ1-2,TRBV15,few,TGTGCCACCAGCCGTTTCCCAGGGGCTAACTATGGCTACACCTTC,CATSRFPGANYGYTF
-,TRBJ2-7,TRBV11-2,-,TGTGCCAGCAGCCGTGGGACACTTCTTTCATACGAGCAGTACTTC,CASSRGTLLSYEQYF
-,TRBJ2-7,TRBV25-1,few,TGTGCCAGCAGTGAATATATGCGGGACAGACCCTACGAGCAGTACTTC,CASSEYMRDRPYEQYF
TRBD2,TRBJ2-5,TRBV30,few,TGTGCCTGGAGTTCGGGACTAGCGGGAGCACACTTC,CAWSSGLAGAHF
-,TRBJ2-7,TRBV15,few,TGTGCCACCAGCAGGGACGGCTACGAGCAGTACTTC,CATSRDGYEQYF
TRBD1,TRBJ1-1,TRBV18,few,TGTGCCAGCTCACCAGACAGGGGGAACACTGAAGCTTTCTTT,CASSPDRGNTEAFF
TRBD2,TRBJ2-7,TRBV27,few,TGTGCCAGCAGTGATCTAGCGGTTCATCGGGAGCAGTACTTC,CASSDLAVHREQYF
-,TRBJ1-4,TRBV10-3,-,TGTGCCATCAGCTCAAATGAAAAACTGTTTTTT,CAISSNEKLFF
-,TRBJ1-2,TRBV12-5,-,TGTGCTAGTGCCCCAGGCGCAGGGCGGTATGGCTACACCTTC,CASAPGAGRYGYTF
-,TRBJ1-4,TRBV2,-,TGTGCCAGCGGGGGCGAAAAACTGTTTTTT,CASGGEKLFF
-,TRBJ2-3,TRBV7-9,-,TGTGCCAGCAGCTTAGGACAGTCAGATACGCAGTATTTT,CASSLGQSDTQYF
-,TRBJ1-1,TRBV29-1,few,TGCAGCGTCGCCTGGGGGGGGACTGAAGCTTTCTTT,CSVAWGGTEAFF
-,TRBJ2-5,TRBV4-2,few,TGTGCCAGCAGCCAACCTCCTACTAGCTATCAAGAGACCCAGTACTTC,CASSQPPTSYQETQYF
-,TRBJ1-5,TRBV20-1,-,TGCAGTGCCGACAACAATCAGCCCCAGCATTTT,CSADNNQPQHF